This T cell receptor (beta chain) derives from a study of blood T cell repertoires in COVID-19. Study-wide background: COVID-19 samples, acute and convalescent, were from the United States, Italy and Spain. T cells, B-cell-depleted T cells, or PBMCs supplied cDNA or gDNA.

In the authors' workflow: Using reference gene primer amplification, nucleated cell counts were estimated. The table came from immunoSEQ multiplex PCR; TCRdb's copy has only in-frame clones and leaves some out. V and J calls plus clone size are reproduced from that table; the DNA served to infer D and trimming. The repertoire includes 120,000 to 150,000 clones, 85% to 90% of them detected once, and approximately 10% sits in the top ten. The CDR3 runs to 13 residues. V lost 2 bases and J lost 4, with 9 bases in between. Germline V gives CDR1 MNHEY, CDR2 SVGAGI. The rearrangement links TRBV6-5 to TRBJ2-7, with D possibly matching TRBD2 (5 bases). The specimen was peripheral blood. This sequence originates from a man aged 45-60 years with active or convalescent COVID-19. This chain's CDR3 is CASSYPGNYEQYF. The DNA for the CDR3 is TGTGCCAGCAGTTACCCCGGGAATTACGAGCAGTACTTC.